One and the same sample provided the 10 T cell receptor beta chains below, sequenced in a study of T cell responses to AZD1222 COVID-19 vaccine. Measured with immunoSEQ multiplex PCR; TCRdb has only the in-frame clones, and not every one. This repertoire shows about 87,000 clones, 90% found once; its top ten account for approximately 9.1%. The material sequenced was peripheral blood, taken on day 0 of AZD1222 vaccination. The receptors were gathered from an adult in good health.

This clone was seen more than once but under ten times. The chain is built from TRBV7-9 and TRBJ2-7; perhaps D is TRBD1 or TRBD2 (5 bases each). The V end lost 8 bases, the J end lost 2 bases, and 13 bases lay between the germline ends. This CDR3 contains 13 residues. Germline values: CDR1 SEHNR, CDR2 FQNEAQ (reference sequence). CDR3: CASWAPGPYEQYF. CDR3 nucleotides: TGTGCCAGCTGGGCCCCGGGACCCTACGAGCAGTACTTC.

V is TRBV4-3 and J is TRBJ2-2; D is uncertain. V lost 0 bases, J lost 2 bases, and 16 bases lay in between. The V gene's germline CDR1 is LGHNA and CDR2 YSLEER. CDR3 length equals 18 residues. CDR3 loop: CASSQETPDRANTGELFF. The CDR3 DNA is TGCGCCAGCAGCCAAGAAACCCCGGACCGAGCCAACACCGGGGAGCTGTTTTTT.

The chain has TRBV3-1 (or the pseudogene TRBV3-2) and TRBJ2-3; D is possibly TRBD1 or TRBD2 (6 bases each). This CDR3 region has 15 residues. Trimming removed 1 base at V and 4 bases at J, with 12 bases between. Germline V lookup: CDR1 LGHDT, CDR2 YNNKEL (reference sequence). For the CDR3, the DNA is TGTGCCAGCAGCCAAGGGGGGGCCCACGCAGATACGCAGTATTTT. Protein product: CASSQGGAHADTQYF.

This chain links TRBV19 with TRBJ2-1; 9 nucleotides align to TRBD1. Germline V gene lookup returns CDR1 LNHDA and CDR2 SQIVND (reference sequence). With V trimmed by 3 bases and J by 3 bases, 3 bases remained unmatched. This CDR3 has 15 amino acids. The CDR3 nucleotides read TGTGCCAGTAGTATGGCGGGACAGGGCTACAATGAGCAGTTCTTC. It translates to CASSMAGQGYNEQFF.

The chain couples TRBV3-1 (or the pseudogene TRBV3-2) to TRBJ1-5; D unresolved. Per germline, CDR1 LGHDT and CDR2 YNNKEL (reference sequence). V gave up 4 bases and J gave up 0 bases, with 4 bases separating them. This CDR3 has 13 residues. The CDR3 protein is CASSPYSNQPQHF. The DNA for the CDR3 is TGTGCCAGCAGCCCTTATAGCAATCAGCCCCAGCATTTT.

V gene TRBV18 combines with J gene TRBJ2-7; D is possibly TRBD1 (7 bases). The CDR3 has 14 residues. Germline CDR1 reads KGHSH; CDR2 reads LQKENI. Trimming stripped 3 bases from V and 5 bases from J, with 14 bases between. CDR3 bases: TGTGCCAGCTCACCGCAGGGGGGCACGCACGAGCAGTACTTC. Encoded protein: CASSPQGGTHEQYF.

The rearrangement uses TRBV7-2 and TRBJ1-5, with no clear D. Trimming pared 4 bases from V and 8 bases from J, leaving 9 bases between. Germline lookup yields CDR1 SGHTA and CDR2 FQGNSA. The CDR3 covers 12 residues. Here the CDR3 reads CASSSSVKPQHF. The CDR3 DNA sequence: TGTGCCAGCAGCTCTTCAGTCAAGCCCCAGCATTTT.

This chain links TRBV19 with TRBJ2-5, with a possible D match to TRBD1 (6 bases). Per the germline V gene, CDR1 is LNHDA and CDR2 is SQIVND (reference sequence). The V gene lost 3 bases and the J gene lost 2 bases, with 19 bases spanning the gap. The CDR3 is made up of 17 amino acids. The CDR3 bases are TGTGCCAGTAGTATCCCCGGACAGAACGTACCGCAAGAGACCCAGTACTTC. This gives the protein CASSIPGQNVPQETQYF.

This chain connects TRBV5-1 to TRBJ2-3, with 7 nucleotides matching TRBD1. CDR1 is SGHRS and CDR2 is YFSETQ in the germline V gene. There are 14 residues in the CDR3. With V trimmed by 7 bases and J by 4 bases, 9 bases remained unmatched. Here the CDR3 DNA reads TGCGCCAGCTCGGGGACGGGACAGTCAGATACGCAGTATTTT. Amino acids: CASSGTGQSDTQYF.

The chain joins TRBV13 to TRBJ1-3, with 9 bases fitting TRBD1. This CDR3 spans 17 amino acids. The germline V gene has CDR1 PRHDT and CDR2 FYEKMQ (reference sequence). The ends lost 0 bases at V and 4 bases at J; junction bases unmatched: 7. The CDR3 coding sequence is TGTGCCAGCAGCTTAGGGGGACAGGGTAATCTGGGAAACACCATATATTTT. Encoded protein: CASSLGGQGNLGNTIYF.